Reported below is one T cell receptor beta chain. Its antigen is as yet unknown. V lost 4 bases, J lost 5 bases, and 11 bases lay in between. The germline CDR1 and CDR2 sequences are SGHVS and FQNEAQ. The CDR3 is made up of 13 amino acids. This sample is part of a study of OX40 agonist ivuxolimab in advanced cancers. Whole-study context: Patient treatment consisted of intravenous ivuxolimab administration every 2 weeks at 0.01 to 10 mg/kg.

Broader study findings: Researchers did not determine the expanded peripheral T cells' antigen specificity. CD8+ T cells (on average) carried more expanded clones than CD4+ T cells.

TCRdb's table, derived via immunoSEQ multiplex PCR, lists solely in-frame clones and lacks some. Here the sample spans tens of thousands of clones, more than 75% being singletons. This receptor was taken from an adult with an advanced solid tumor such as melanoma, head and neck, liver or kidney cancer. This rearrangement joins TRBV7-8 to TRBJ2-5, with D perhaps being TRBD1 or TRBD2 (5 bases each). The sample in question was CD4+ or CD8+ T cells sorted from blood, obtained in a trial of the OX40 agonist ivuxolimab. The CDR3, as DNA: TGTGCCAGCAGCTGGGGGATGTGGGAGACCCAGTACTTC. Encoded protein: CASSWGMWETQYF.